What follows describes a single T cell receptor beta chain. Its antigen is undetermined. Looked up from germline, CDR1 is DFQATT and CDR2 is SNEGSKA (reference sequence). The CDR3 is 11 residues long. Trimming pared 3 bases from V and 4 bases from J, leaving 6 bases between. These data belong to a study of radiotherapy plus CTLA-4 blockade in lung cancer. Study overall: For 18% of patients, objective responses occurred, and approximately 31% had disease control. Overall study results and limits: After radiotherapy and ipilimumab, tumor-derived clones expanded in peripheral blood. Early clone dynamics of blood T cells, plus interferon-beta, reportedly predicted response best.

CTLA-4 blockade with ipilimumab, together with focal radiation, was given to patients with chemo-refractory metastatic non-small-cell lung cancer. Assay used: immunoSEQ multiplex PCR; TCRdb lists only in-frame clones, some missing. Of about 72,000 clones in the sample, under 85% were seen once. This sequence was found in a human donor with non-small cell lung cancer who had a partial response to radiotherapy plus ipilimumab. The genes are TRBV20-1 and TRBJ1-1; possibly TRBD1 for D (5 bases). The material sequenced was peripheral blood, taken from a patient treated with radiotherapy plus ipilimumab. CDR3 nucleotide sequence: TGCAGTGCTAGCAGGGCCACTGAAGCTTTCTTT. Residues: CSASRATEAFF.